The text below deals with one T cell receptor (beta chain). This specimen comes from a study of blood T cell repertoires in COVID-19. Assay used: immunoSEQ multiplex PCR; TCRdb lists only in-frame clones, some missing. The data show some 120,000 clones, with about 88% seen just once and roughly 1.2% held by the top ten. The germline V gene has CDR1 LNHDA and CDR2 SQIVND (reference sequence). The CDR3 is 15 amino acids. V was trimmed by 1 base and J by 0 bases, leaving 10 bases between them. This sequence originates from a woman older than 75 with acute or convalescent COVID-19. What was sequenced was peripheral blood. The chain employs TRBV19 and TRBJ2-7; D remains unclear. CDR3 nucleotides: TGTGCCAGTAGTATAGGAGTGCCCCTCTCCTACGAGCAGTACTTC. This translates into CASSIGVPLSYEQYF.